This passage covers 24 T cell receptor beta chains from one sample sequenced in a study of blood T cell repertoires in COVID-19. The assay was immunoSEQ multiplex PCR, and TCRdb's table has in-frame clones only and misses some. This table holds about 210,000 clones, about 83% found once. Specimen: peripheral blood. These receptors were collected from a woman aged 50 to 60 with active or convalescent COVID-19.

The V call is TRBV2, the J call TRBJ2-2, with a tentative D call TRBD2 (5 bases). Germline lookup yields CDR1 SNHLY and CDR2 FYNNEI. V was clipped by 3 bases and J by 4 bases, with 12 bases between them. The CDR3 covers 15 residues. The CDR3 sequence: CASSDRDGFTGELFF. CDR3 nucleotide sequence: TGTGCCAGCAGTGACCGGGATGGGTTCACCGGGGAGCTGTTTTTT.

The chain links TRBV4-1 to TRBJ2-7; D ambiguous. Germline lookup yields CDR1 MGHRA and CDR2 YSYEKL. The V gene lost 1 base and the J gene lost 1 base, with 5 bases spanning the gap. The CDR3 totals 13 residues. CDR3 nucleotides: TGCGCCAGCAGCCAAGGCAGATCCTACGAGCAGTACTTC. It translates to CASSQGRSYEQYF.

In DNA form, the CDR3 reads TGTGCCAGCAGCTCCCGACAGGGGGCGCGGATTTACGGTGGCTACACCTTC. Protein product: CASSSRQGARIYGGYTF. This chain joins TRBV5-8 and TRBJ1-2, with TRBD1 identical over 10 bases. CDR1 is SGHTS and CDR2 is YDEGEE in the germline V gene. This CDR3 is 17 amino acids long. The ends lost 3 bases at V and 7 bases at J; junction bases unmatched: 15.

This clone was recorded once. Other DNA sequences within the sample encode an identical CDR3. V is TRBV5-1 and J is TRBJ1-1; 7 nucleotides align to TRBD1. The V gene end was trimmed by 2 bases and the J gene end by 1 base; junction bases not matched to a gene: 2. Germline V lookup: CDR1 SGHRS, CDR2 YFSETQ. The CDR3 sequence is 14 residues long. The CDR3 protein is CASSLEGANTEAFF. The CDR3 nucleotides are TGCGCCAGCAGCTTAGAGGGGGCGAACACTGAAGCTTTCTTT.

DNA of the CDR3: TGTGCCAGCAGCTTTGAGGGGAGGGGGTTGAACACCGGGGAGCTGTTTTTT. This encodes CASSFEGRGLNTGELFF. The chain joins TRBV13 to TRBJ2-2; tentatively, D is TRBD2 (7 bases). This CDR3 comprises 17 residues. V was cut by 3 bases and J by 1 base, with 15 bases left in between. The germline V gene has CDR1 PRHDT and CDR2 FYEKMQ (reference sequence). The variable domain in full, completed from reference TRBV13 and TRBJ2-2, reads AAGVIQSPRHLIKEKRETATLKCYPIPRHDTVYWYQQGPGQDPQFLISFYEKMQSDKGSIPDRFSAQQFSDYHSELNMSSLELGDSALYFCASSFEGRGLNTGELFFGEGSRLTVL.

CDR3 protein: CASRPETSGKTSISGRRYNEQFF. The DNA for the CDR3 is TGTGCCAGCAGACCGGAGACTAGCGGGAAAACCAGCATATCGGGGAGACGTTACAATGAGCAGTTCTTC. The chain recombines TRBV28 with TRBJ2-1, with 11 nucleotides matching TRBD2. V lost 6 bases to trimming and J lost 4 bases; unmatched junction nucleotides: 29. The germline gives CDR1 MDHEN, CDR2 SYDVKM. The CDR3 runs to 23 residues. The variable domain in full, with the rest retrieved from reference TRBV28 and TRBJ2-1, is DVKVTQSSRYLVKRTGEKVFLECVQDMDHENMFWYRQDPGLGLRLIYFSYDVKMKEKGDIPEGYSVSREKKERFSLILESASTNQTSMYLCASRPETSGKTSISGRRYNEQFFGPGTRLTVL.

CDR3 sequence reads: CAWSTKDRQGADSPLHF. In nucleotides, the CDR3 is TGTGCCTGGAGTACCAAAGATCGACAGGGGGCGGACTCACCCCTCCACTTT. This chain uses TRBV30 with TRBJ1-6, with TRBD1 identical over 10 bases. The CDR3 is made up of 17 amino acids. Trimming at V came to 2 bases and at J to 10 bases, leaving 14 bases not matched to a gene. Germline lookup yields CDR1 GTSNPN and CDR2 SVGIG (reference sequence).

The J gene is TRBJ2-1, the V gene TRBV7-3; D ambiguous. This CDR3 has 14 amino acids. Germline CDR1 and CDR2: SGHTA and FQGTGA. Trimming pared 5 bases from V and 8 bases from J, leaving 16 bases between. In DNA, the CDR3 is TGTGCCAGCAGCCGCCTCCCTAGTATCGATGAGCAGTTCTTC. Its translation is CASSRLPSIDEQFF. The full variable domain, in which reference TRBV7-3 and TRBJ2-1 provide the parts outside the CDR3, is GAGVSQTPSNKVTEKGKYVELRCDPISGHTALYWYRQSLGQGPEFLIYFQGTGAADDSGLPNDRFFAVRPEGSVSTLKIQRTERGDSAVYLCASSRLPSIDEQFFGPGTRLTVL.

The chain carries TRBV5-1 and TRBJ1-1; no clear D. V dropped 4 bases and J dropped 2 bases, with 12 bases sitting between them. Germline CDR1 SGHRS, CDR2 YFSETQ. There are 14 residues in the CDR3. The CDR3 loop is CASSISGVNTEAFF. The CDR3 DNA reads as TGCGCCAGCAGCATTTCGGGAGTAAACACTGAAGCTTTCTTT.

This chain uses TRBV5-1 with TRBJ1-1, with a weak D call TRBD1 (6 bases). This CDR3 is built from 14 residues. Germline V gives CDR1 SGHRS, CDR2 YFSETQ. V dropped 5 bases and J dropped 4 bases, with 15 bases sitting between them. DNA of the CDR3: TGCGCCAGCAGGTTTGACAGGATGATCACTGAAGCTTTCTTT. Translation gives CASRFDRMITEAFF.

This clone was observed a single time. J is TRBJ1-2 and V is TRBV9, with a possible D match to TRBD1 (6 bases). Germline V gene sequence: CDR1 SGDLS, CDR2 YYNGEE. Trimming pared 0 bases from V and 3 bases from J, leaving 9 bases between. This CDR3 comprises 14 residues. The CDR3 loop is CASSVGQDYYGYTF. For the CDR3, the DNA is TGTGCCAGCAGCGTAGGACAGGACTACTATGGCTACACCTTC.

The V gene is TRBV13, the J gene TRBJ2-3; the match to TRBD2 covers 8 bases. V lost 5 bases and J lost 3; bases outside the gene matches: 10. Looked up from germline, CDR1 is PRHDT and CDR2 is FYEKMQ (reference sequence). CDR3 length: 16 amino acids. Written as DNA, the CDR3 is TGTGCCAGCAGCAACGCCGGGGGGGTATTAACAGATACGCAGTATTTT. Translating gives CASSNAGGVLTDTQYF.

The rearrangement uses TRBV7-3 and TRBJ2-2; 10 bases map to TRBD2. V gave up 2 bases and J gave up 4 bases; unmatched junction bases: 10. CDR1 SGHTA and CDR2 FQGTGA come from the germline V gene. The CDR3 is made up of 18 amino acids. In DNA form, the CDR3 reads TGTGCCAGCAGCTTACTGCGAGCGGGAGGGATTCCCACCGGGGAGCTGTTTTTT. Its protein is CASSLLRAGGIPTGELFF.

The CDR3 loop is CASRRDTSTDTQYF. The CDR3 nucleotides read TGTGCCAGCAGAAGGGACACAAGCACAGATACGCAGTATTTT. The chain uses TRBV6-6 and TRBJ2-3; possible D gene TRBD1, 6 bases. The germline V gene has CDR1 MNHNY and CDR2 SVGAGI (reference sequence). Trimming took off 6 bases at V and 0 bases at J, with 10 bases between the two ends. The CDR3 spans 14 residues.

The chain uses TRBV28 and TRBJ2-3; TRBD1 matches 8 bases. V was clipped by 6 bases and J by 2 bases; unmatched bases: 10. Germline CDR1 reads MDHEN; CDR2 reads SYDVKM. This CDR3 has 16 amino acids. CDR3 loop: CASREPGQGTTDTQYF. For the CDR3, the DNA is TGTGCCAGCAGAGAACCCGGACAGGGAACCACAGATACGCAGTATTTT.

This chain uses TRBV9 with TRBJ1-4; 9 nucleotides align to TRBD1. V shed 6 bases and J 8 bases; nucleotides not matched to a gene: 8. The CDR3 has 14 residues. Germline assignment: CDR1 SGDLS and CDR2 YYNGEE. In nucleotides, the CDR3 is TGTGCCAGCACCGTCGGGACAGGGCGCGAAAAACTGTTTTTT. It encodes CASTVGTGREKLFF.

The chain is built from TRBV6-2 or TRBV6-3 and TRBJ2-7; weak D call: TRBD2 (6 bases). V dropped 0 bases and J dropped 4 bases, with 28 bases sitting between them. This CDR3 has 20 residues. Looked up from germline, CDR1 is MNHEY and CDR2 is SVGEGT. For the CDR3, the DNA is TGTGCCAGCAGTTACTCCACCACGGGGGTTACTTTTAGCCATTCGTACGAGCAGTACTTC. Its translation is CASSYSTTGVTFSHSYEQYF.

This chain links TRBV27 with TRBJ2-1; D is possibly TRBD1 (5 bases). The germline V and J ends were trimmed by 2 bases and 11 bases, with 19 bases remaining between them. The CDR3 consists of 15 residues. CDR1 is MNHEY and CDR2 is SMNVEV in the germline V gene (reference sequence). CDR3 DNA sequence: TGTGCCAGCAGTTTAGCCACGAGGAAACAGGACAAGCAGTTCTTC. This translates into CASSLATRKQDKQFF.

V usage is TRBV10-2 and J usage is TRBJ2-7; 8 bases match TRBD1. From germline, CDR1 is WSHSY and CDR2 SAAADI. The V segment lost 9 bases and the J segment 2 bases; nucleotides outside the gene matches: 12. The CDR3 sequence is 15 residues long. The CDR3 sequence is CASHRGAGGTYEQYF. In nucleotides, the CDR3 is TGCGCCAGTCACAGGGGGGCTGGGGGTACCTACGAGCAGTACTTC.

This sequence joins TRBV6-5 and TRBJ1-2; TRBD1 might be the D (5 bases). Germline loops: CDR1 MNHEY, CDR2 SVGAGI. Trimming shortened V by 3 bases and J by 5 bases, and 10 bases separated the two germline ends. This CDR3 comprises 13 residues. CDR3 sequence reads: CASSYPGGYGYTF. CDR3 bases: TGTGCCAGCAGTTATCCGGGGGGGTATGGCTACACCTTC.

The genes are TRBV19 and TRBJ1-2; 7 bases are a match to TRBD1. The CDR3 is made up of 13 amino acids. J was trimmed by 3 bases and V by 5 bases; bases with no gene match: 3. Germline V gene sequence: CDR1 LNHDA, CDR2 SQIVND (reference sequence). The CDR3 DNA reads as TGTGCCAGTAGTCCCGGGACAGACTATGGCTACACCTTC. Translation gives CASSPGTDYGYTF.

The chain couples TRBV6-5 to TRBJ2-1, with D possibly matching TRBD2 (7 bases). CDR1 MNHEY and CDR2 SVGAGI come from the germline V gene. The CDR3 runs to 14 residues. The CDR3 here is CALEIWGGVNEQFF. The CDR3 DNA sequence: TGTGCTTTGGAAATATGGGGGGGCGTCAATGAGCAGTTCTTC.

V and J are TRBV5-4 and TRBJ2-7, with TRBD2 matching 9 bases. This CDR3 has 15 amino acids. The V gene end was trimmed by 6 bases and the J gene end by 2 bases; junction bases not matched to a gene: 9. The germline gives CDR1 SGHNT, CDR2 YYREEE (reference sequence). CDR3 in DNA: TGTGCCAGCACCATTGGTCTAGCGGGAACCTACGAGCAGTACTTC. This translates into CASTIGLAGTYEQYF.

The chain joins TRBV5-1 to TRBJ1-1; D is unclear. The germline V and J ends were trimmed by 0 bases and 5 bases, with 17 bases remaining between them. This CDR3 comprises 16 residues. CDR1 is SGHRS, CDR2 YFSETQ, per germline. DNA of the CDR3: TGCGCCAGCAGCTTGGCCGGTGGAAGCAGGCGTACTGAAGCTTTCTTT. Translated, it gives CASSLAGGSRRTEAFF.